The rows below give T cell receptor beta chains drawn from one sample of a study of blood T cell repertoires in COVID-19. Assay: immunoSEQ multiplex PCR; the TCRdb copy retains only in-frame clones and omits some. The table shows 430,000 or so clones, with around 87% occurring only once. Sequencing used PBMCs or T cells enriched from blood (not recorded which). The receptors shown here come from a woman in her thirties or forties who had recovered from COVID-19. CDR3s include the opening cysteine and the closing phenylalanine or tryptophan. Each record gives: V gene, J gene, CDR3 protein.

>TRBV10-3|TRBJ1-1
CAICNRARMNTEAFF
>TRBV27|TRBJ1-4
CASSTRSAGGEKLFF
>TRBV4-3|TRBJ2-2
CASSLTWGLGELFF
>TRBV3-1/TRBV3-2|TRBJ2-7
CASSQDDPGKYEQYF
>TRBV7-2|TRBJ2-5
CASSLRQGQETQYF
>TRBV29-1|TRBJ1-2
CSVGGPAYGYTF
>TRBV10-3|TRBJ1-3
CATRDRDHGNTIYF
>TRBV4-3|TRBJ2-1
CASSQHPGEDNEQFF
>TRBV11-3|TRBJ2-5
CASSSSGRARETQYF
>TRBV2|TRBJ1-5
CASRSDRASNQPQHF
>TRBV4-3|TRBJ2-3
CASSQDLWGLAGSGYF